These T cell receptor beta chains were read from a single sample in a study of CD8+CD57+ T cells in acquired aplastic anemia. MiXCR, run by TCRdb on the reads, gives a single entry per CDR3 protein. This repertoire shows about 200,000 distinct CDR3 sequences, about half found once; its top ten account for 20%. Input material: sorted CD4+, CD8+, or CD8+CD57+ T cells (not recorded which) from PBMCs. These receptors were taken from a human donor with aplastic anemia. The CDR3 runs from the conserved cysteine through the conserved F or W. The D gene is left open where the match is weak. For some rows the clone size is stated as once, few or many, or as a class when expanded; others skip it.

CASSLPGTGEPTTNEKLFF	TGTGCCAGCAGCTTACCCGGGACAGGGGAACCTACAACTAATGAAAAACTGTTTTTT	TRBD1	TRBJ1-4	TRBV11-2	NA
CASSSSSNQPQHF	TGTGCCAGCAGTTCGAGCAGCAATCAGCCCCAGCATTTT	NA	TRBJ1-5	TRBV12-3/TRBV12-4	many
CASSPRTDYEQYF	TGTGCCAGCAGCCCGAGGACAGACTACGAGCAGTACTTC	NA	TRBJ2-7	TRBV7-9	few
CASSHDFYEQYF	TGTGCCAGTAGTCACGACTTCTACGAGCAGTACTTC	NA	TRBJ2-7	TRBV19	many
CASSVLAGITTYEQYF	TGTGCCAGCAGTGTACTAGCGGGGATAACAACCTACGAGCAGTACTTC	TRBD2	TRBJ2-7	TRBV25-1	NA
CASIPLAGSTDTQYF	TGTGCCAGCATTCCCCTAGCGGGGAGCACAGATACGCAGTATTTT	TRBD2	TRBJ2-3	TRBV2	NA
CPSSSDRGGQPQHF	TGTCCCAGCAGTTCAGACAGGGGAGGACAGCCCCAGCATTTT	TRBD1	TRBJ1-5	TRBV28	NA
CASSLRGSTGLPETQYF	TGCGCCAGCAGCTTGAGGGGTAGCACTGGGCTTCCCGAGACCCAGTACTTC	NA	TRBJ2-5	TRBV5-1	NA
CSARDAGYNQPQHF	TGCAGTGCTAGAGATGCTGGGTACAATCAGCCCCAGCATTTT	NA	TRBJ1-5	TRBV20-1	many
CASSAGPGGTEAFF	TGTGCCAGTAGCGCAGGCCCAGGGGGCACTGAAGCTTTCTTT	TRBD1	TRBJ1-1	TRBV9	few
CASSFDQVHYEQYF	TGCGCCAGCAGCTTTGACCAGGTCCACTACGAGCAGTACTTC	NA	TRBJ2-7	TRBV5-1	few